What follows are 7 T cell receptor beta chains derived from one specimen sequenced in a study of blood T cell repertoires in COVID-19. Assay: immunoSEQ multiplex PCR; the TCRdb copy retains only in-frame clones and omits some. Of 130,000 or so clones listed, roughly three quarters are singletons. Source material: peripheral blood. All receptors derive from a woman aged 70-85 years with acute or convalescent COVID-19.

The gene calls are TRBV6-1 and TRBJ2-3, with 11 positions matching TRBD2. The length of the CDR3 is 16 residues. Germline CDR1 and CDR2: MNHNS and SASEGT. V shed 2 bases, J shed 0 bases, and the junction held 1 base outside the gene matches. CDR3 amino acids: CASSERLAGSTDTQYF. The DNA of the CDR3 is TGTGCCAGCAGTGAAAGACTAGCGGGGAGCACAGATACGCAGTATTTT.

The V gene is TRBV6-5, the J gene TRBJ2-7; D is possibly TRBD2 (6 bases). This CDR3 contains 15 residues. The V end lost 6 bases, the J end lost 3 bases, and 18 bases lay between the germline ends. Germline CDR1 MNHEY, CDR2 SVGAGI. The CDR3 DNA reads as TGTGCCAGCAGCTCATCTCCGGGAGCAGACTACGAGCAGTACTTC. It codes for CASSSSPGADYEQYF.

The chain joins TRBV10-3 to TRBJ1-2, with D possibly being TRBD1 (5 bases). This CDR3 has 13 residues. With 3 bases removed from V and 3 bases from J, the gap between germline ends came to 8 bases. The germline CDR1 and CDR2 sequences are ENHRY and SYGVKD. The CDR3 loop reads CAISDPTDYGYTF. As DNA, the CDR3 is TGTGCCATCAGTGACCCGACAGACTATGGCTACACCTTC.

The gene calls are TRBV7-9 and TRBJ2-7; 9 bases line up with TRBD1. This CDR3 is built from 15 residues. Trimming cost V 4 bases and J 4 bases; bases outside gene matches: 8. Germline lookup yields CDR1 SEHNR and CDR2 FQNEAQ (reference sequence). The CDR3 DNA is TGTGCCAGCAGCTCGGGAGTAGGACAGGGGTACGAGCAGTACTTC. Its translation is CASSSGVGQGYEQYF.

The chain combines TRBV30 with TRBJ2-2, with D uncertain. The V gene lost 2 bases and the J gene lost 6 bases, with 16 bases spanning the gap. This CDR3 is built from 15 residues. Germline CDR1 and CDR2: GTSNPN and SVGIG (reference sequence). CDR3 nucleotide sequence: TGTGCCTGGAGTCCGGCGCCACGACTTGCCGGGGAGCTGTTTTTT. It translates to CAWSPAPRLAGELFF.

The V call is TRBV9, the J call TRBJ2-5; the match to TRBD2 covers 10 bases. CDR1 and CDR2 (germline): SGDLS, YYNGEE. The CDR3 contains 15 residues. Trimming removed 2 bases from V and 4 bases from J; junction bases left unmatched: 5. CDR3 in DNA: TGTGCCAGCAGCGTTAGCGGGGGGCCTGGAGAGACCCAGTACTTC. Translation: CASSVSGGPGETQYF. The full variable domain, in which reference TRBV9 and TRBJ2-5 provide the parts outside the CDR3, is DSGVTQTPKHLITATGQRVTLRCSPRSGDLSVYWYQQSLDQGLQFLIQYYNGEERAKGNILERFSAQQFPDLHSELNLSSLELGDSALYFCASSVSGGPGETQYFGPGTRLLVL.

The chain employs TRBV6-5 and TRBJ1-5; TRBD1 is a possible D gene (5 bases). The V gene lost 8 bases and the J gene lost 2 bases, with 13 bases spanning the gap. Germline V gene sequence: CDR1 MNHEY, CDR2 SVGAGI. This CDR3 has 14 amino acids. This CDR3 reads CASDLGGGNQPQHF. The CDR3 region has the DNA TGTGCCAGCGACCTGGGGGGGGGCAATCAGCCCCAGCATTTT.